Sequencing of this T cell receptor beta chain was carried out in a study of blood T cell repertoires in COVID-19. The wider study: Samples taken during acute and convalescent COVID-19 were collected in the United States, Italy and Spain.

Libraries were prepared by immunoSEQ multiplex PCR; TCRdb keeps only in-frame clonotypes and omits some of them. The data show some 99,000 clones, with roughly 84% seen just once and approximately 12% held by the top ten. CDR1 is SGHRS, CDR2 YFSETQ, per germline. This CDR3 is built from 14 residues. Trimming took off 3 bases at V and 3 bases at J, with 9 bases between the two ends. V is TRBV5-1 and J is TRBJ2-2; a possible D gene is TRBD1 (5 bases). Input material: peripheral blood. The receptor's source is a woman aged 60-70 years in a cohort sampled during active or convalescent COVID-19. CDR3 protein: CASSSGIDTGELFF. CDR3 nucleotides: TGCGCCAGCAGCTCAGGGATCGACACCGGGGAGCTGTTTTTT.